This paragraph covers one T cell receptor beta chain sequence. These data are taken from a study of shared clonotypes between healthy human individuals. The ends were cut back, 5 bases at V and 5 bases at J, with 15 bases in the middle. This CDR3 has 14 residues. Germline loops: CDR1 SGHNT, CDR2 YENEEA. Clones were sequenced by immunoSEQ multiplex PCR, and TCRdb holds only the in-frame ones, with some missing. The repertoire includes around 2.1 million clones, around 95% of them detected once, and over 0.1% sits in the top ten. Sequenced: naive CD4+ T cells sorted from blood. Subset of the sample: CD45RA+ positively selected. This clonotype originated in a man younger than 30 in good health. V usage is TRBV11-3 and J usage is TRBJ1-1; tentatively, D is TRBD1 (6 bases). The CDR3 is CASSIQGEGTEAFF. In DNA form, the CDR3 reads TGTGCCAGCAGCATACAGGGTGAAGGTACTGAAGCTTTCTTT.